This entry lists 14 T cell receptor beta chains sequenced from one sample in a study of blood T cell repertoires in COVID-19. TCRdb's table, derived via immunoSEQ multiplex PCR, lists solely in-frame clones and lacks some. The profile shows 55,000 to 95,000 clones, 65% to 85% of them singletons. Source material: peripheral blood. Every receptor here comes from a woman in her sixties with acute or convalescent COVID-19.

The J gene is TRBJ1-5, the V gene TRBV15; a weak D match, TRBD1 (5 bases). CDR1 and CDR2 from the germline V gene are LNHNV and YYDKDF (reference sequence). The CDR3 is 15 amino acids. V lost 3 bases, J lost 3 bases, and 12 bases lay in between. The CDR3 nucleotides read TGTGCCACCAGCAGGTTACGGGGGATCAATCAGCCCCAGCATTTT. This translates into CATSRLRGINQPQHF.

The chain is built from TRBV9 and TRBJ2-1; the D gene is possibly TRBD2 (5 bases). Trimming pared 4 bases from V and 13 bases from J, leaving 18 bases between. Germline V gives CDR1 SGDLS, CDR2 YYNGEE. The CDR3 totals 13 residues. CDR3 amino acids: CASSPHSETEQFF. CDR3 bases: TGTGCCAGCAGCCCTCATAGCGAGACGGAACAGTTCTTC.

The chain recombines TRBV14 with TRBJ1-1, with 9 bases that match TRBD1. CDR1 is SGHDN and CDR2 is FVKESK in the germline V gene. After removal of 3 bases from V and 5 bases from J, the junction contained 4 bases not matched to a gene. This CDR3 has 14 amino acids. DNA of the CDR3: TGTGCCAGCAGCCAGATAGACAGGGGGACTGAAGCTTTCTTT. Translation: CASSQIDRGTEAFF.

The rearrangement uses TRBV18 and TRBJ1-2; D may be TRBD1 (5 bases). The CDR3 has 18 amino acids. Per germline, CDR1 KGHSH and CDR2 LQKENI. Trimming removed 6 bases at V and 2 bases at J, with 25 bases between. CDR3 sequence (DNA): TGTGCCAGCTCTAAGATAGGTCCCCAGACAGAGATAAACTATGGCTACACCTTC. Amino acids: CASSKIGPQTEINYGYTF.

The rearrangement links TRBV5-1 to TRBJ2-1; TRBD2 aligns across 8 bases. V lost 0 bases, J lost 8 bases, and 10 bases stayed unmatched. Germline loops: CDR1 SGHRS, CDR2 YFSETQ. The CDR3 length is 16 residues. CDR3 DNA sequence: TGCGCCAGCAGCTTGGGCGTTCTAGCGGGCCGAGATGAGCAGTTCTTC. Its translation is CASSLGVLAGRDEQFF.

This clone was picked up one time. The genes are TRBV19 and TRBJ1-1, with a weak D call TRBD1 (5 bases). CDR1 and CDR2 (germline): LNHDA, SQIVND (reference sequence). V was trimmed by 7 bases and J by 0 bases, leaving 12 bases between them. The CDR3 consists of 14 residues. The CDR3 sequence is CASIGGVMNTEAFF. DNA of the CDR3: TGTGCCAGTATCGGGGGGGTGATGAACACTGAAGCTTTCTTT.

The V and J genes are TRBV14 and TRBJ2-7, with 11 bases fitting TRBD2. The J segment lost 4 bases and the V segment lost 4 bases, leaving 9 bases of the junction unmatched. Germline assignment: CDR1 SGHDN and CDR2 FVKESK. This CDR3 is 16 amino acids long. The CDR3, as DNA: TGTGCCAGCAGCCCTGTAGCGGGAGGGGTCCGATACGAGCAGTACTTC. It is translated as CASSPVAGGVRYEQYF.

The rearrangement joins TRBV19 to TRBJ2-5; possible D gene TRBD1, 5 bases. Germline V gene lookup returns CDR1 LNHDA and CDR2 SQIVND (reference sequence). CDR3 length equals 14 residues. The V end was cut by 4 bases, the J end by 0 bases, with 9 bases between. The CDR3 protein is CASSKTAYQETQYF. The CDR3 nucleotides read TGTGCCAGTAGTAAGACAGCGTACCAAGAGACCCAGTACTTC.

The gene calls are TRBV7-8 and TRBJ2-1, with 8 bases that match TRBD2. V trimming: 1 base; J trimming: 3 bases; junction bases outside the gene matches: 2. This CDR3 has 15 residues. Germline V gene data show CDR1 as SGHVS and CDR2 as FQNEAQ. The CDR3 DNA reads TGTGCCAGCAGCTTAGTACTAGCGGACTACAATGAGCAGTTCTTC. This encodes CASSLVLADYNEQFF.

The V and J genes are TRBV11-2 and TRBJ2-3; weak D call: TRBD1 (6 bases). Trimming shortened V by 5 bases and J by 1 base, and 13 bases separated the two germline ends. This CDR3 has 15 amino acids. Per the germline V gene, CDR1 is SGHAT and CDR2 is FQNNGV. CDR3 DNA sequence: TGTGCCAGCAGCCCCCGGGACATTCGCACAGATACGCAGTATTTT. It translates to CASSPRDIRTDTQYF.

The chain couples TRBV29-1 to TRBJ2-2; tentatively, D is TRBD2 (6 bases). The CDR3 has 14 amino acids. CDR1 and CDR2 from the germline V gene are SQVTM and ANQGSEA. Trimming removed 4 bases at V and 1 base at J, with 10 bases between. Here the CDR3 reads CSVGGGMNTGELFF. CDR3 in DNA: TGCAGCGTTGGGGGCGGGATGAACACCGGGGAGCTGTTTTTT.

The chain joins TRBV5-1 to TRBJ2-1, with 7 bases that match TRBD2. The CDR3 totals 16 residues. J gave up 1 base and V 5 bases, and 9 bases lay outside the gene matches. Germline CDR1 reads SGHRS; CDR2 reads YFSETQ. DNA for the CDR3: TGCGCCAGCAGGGACCCCGGGAGGAAATCCTACAATGAGCAGTTCTTC. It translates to CASRDPGRKSYNEQFF.

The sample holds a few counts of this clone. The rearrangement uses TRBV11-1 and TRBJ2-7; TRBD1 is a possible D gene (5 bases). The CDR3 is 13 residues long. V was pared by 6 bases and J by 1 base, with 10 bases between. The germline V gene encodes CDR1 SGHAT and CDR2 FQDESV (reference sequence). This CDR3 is CASSGAGSYEQYF. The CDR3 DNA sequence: TGTGCCAGCAGTGGGGCAGGGTCCTACGAGCAGTACTTC.

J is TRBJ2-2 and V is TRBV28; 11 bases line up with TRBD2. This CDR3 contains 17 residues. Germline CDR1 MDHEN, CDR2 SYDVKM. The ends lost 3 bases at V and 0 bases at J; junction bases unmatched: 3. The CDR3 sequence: CASSFSSGGTNTGELFF. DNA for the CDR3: TGTGCCAGCAGTTTTTCTAGCGGGGGGACGAACACCGGGGAGCTGTTTTTT.